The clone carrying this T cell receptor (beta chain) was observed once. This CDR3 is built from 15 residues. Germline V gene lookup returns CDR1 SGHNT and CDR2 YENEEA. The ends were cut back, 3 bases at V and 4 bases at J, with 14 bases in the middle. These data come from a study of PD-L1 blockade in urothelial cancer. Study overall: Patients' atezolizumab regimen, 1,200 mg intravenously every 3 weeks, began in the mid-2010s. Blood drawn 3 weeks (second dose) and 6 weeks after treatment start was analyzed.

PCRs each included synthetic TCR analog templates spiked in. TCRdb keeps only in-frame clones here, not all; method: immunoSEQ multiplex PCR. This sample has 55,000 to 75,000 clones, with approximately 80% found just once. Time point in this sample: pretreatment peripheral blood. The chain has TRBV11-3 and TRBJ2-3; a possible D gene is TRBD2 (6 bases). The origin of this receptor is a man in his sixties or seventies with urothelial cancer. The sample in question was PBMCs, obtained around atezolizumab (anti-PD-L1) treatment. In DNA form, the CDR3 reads TGTGCCAGCAGCTTTTCGCTAGCGAGGCCAGATACGCAGTATTTT. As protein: CASSFSLARPDTQYF.